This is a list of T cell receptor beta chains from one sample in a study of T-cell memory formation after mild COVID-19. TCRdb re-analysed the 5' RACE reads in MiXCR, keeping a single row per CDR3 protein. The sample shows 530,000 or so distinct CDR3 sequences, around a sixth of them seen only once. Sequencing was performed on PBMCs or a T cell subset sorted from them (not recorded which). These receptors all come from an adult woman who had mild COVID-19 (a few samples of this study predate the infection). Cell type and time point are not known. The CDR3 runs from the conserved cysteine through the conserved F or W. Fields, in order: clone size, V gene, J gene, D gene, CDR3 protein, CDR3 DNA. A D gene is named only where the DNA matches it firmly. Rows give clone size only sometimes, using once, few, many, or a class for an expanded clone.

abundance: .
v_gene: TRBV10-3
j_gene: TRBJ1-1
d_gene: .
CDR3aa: CAMTSGLGDTEAFF
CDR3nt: TGTGCCATGACTTCGGGCCTGGGGGATACTGAAGCTTTCTTT

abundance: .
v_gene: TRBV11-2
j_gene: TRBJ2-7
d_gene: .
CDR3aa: CASSLTQGYEQYF
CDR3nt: TGTGCCAGCAGCTTAACACAGGGTTACGAGCAGTACTTC

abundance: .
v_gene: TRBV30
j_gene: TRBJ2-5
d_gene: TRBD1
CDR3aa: CAWRRETGTTQYF
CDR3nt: TGTGCCTGGAGAAGGGAGACAGGGACGACCCAGTACTTC

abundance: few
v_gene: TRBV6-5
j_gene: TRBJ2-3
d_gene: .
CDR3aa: CASSPSLGVSHNTDTQYF
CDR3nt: TGTGCCAGCAGCCCTTCGTTAGGGGTTTCCCACAACACAGATACGCAGTATTTT

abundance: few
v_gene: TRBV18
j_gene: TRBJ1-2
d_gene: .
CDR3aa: CASARWQGQRWESWGYTF
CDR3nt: TGTGCCAGCGCAAGATGGCAAGGACAGCGGTGGGAATCGTGGGGCTACACCTTC

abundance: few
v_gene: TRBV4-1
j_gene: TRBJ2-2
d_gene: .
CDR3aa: CASSRLLSGELFF
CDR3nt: TGCGCCAGCAGCCGATTACTATCCGGGGAGCTGTTTTTT

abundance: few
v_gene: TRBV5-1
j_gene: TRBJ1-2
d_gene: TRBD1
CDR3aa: CASSLTAQTGSIYGYTF
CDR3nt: TGCGCCAGCAGCCTGACAGCCCAGACAGGGAGTATCTATGGCTACACCTTC

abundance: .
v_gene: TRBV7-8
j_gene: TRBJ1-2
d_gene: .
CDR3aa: CASSLGGVYGYTF
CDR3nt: TGTGCCAGCAGCTTAGGAGGGGTCTATGGCTACACCTTC

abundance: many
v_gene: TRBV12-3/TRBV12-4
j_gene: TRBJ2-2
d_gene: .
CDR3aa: CASSGQTSANTGELFF
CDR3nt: TGTGCCAGCAGCGGACAGACGAGCGCGAACACCGGGGAGCTGTTTTTT

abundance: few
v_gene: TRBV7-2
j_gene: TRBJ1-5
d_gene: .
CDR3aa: CASSRGTSGSEPQHF
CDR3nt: TGTGCCAGCAGCCGCGGGACGTCGGGCAGCGAGCCCCAGCATTTT

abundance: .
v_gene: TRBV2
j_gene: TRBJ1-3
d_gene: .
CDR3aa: CASSARPGASGNTTYF
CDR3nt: TGTGCCAGCAGTGCCCGGCCGGGGGCCTCTGGAAACACCACATATTTT

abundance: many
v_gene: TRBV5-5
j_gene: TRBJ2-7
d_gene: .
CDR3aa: CASSFPANGEQYF
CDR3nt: TGTGCCAGCAGCTTTCCGGCCAATGGCGAGCAGTACTTC

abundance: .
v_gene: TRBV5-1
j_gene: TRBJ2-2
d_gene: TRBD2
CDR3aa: CASTGLAGETGELFF
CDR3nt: TGCGCCAGCACGGGACTAGCGGGAGAGACCGGGGAGCTGTTTTTT

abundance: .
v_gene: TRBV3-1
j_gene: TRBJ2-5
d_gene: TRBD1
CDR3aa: CASSQTQGAEETQYF
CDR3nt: TGTGCCAGCAGCCAAACACAGGGGGCGGAAGAGACCCAGTACTTC

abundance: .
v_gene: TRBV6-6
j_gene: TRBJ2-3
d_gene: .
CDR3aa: CATLIGRGRGDTQYF
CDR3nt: TGTGCCACCCTGATCGGACGGGGGAGAGGAGATACGCAGTATTTT

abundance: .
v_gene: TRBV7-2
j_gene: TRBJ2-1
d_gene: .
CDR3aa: CASSFPSKSQQFF
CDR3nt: TGTGCCAGCAGCTTTCCTTCAAAATCCCAGCAGTTCTTC

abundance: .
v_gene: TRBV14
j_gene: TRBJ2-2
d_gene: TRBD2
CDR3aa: CASSPLAGDNTGELFF
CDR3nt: TGTGCCAGCAGTCCTCTAGCGGGAGATAACACCGGGGAGCTGTTTTTT

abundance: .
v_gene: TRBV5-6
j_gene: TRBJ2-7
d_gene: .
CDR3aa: CASSGGYGGSEQYF
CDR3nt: TGTGCCAGCAGCGGTGGCTATGGGGGCAGTGAGCAGTACTTC

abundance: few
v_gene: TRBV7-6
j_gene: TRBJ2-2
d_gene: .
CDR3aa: CASGILGDGGELFF
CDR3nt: TGTGCCAGCGGCATCTTGGGGGACGGCGGGGAGCTGTTTTTT

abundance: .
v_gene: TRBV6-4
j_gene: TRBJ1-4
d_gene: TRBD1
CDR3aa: CASSKTGGHEKLFF
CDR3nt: TGTGCCAGCAGCAAGACAGGGGGTCATGAAAAACTGTTTTTT

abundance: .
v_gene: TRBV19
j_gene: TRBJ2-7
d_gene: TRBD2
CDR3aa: CASKDQPGLAFHEQYF
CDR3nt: TGTGCCAGCAAAGACCAACCGGGACTAGCTTTCCACGAGCAGTACTTC

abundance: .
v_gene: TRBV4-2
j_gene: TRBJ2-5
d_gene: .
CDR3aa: CASSQEGAQETQYF
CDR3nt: TGTGCCAGCAGCCAAGAGGGGGCCCAAGAGACCCAGTACTTC

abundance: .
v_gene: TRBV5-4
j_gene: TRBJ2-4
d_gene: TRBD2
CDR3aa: CASSSPDLAGLAKNIQYF
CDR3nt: TGTGCCAGCAGCAGCCCAGATCTAGCGGGGTTAGCCAAAAACATTCAGTACTTC

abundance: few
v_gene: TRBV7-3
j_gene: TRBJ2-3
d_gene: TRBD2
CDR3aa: CASSWDGTSGVGQYF
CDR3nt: TGTGCCAGCAGCTGGGACGGGACTAGCGGGGTCGGGCAGTATTTT

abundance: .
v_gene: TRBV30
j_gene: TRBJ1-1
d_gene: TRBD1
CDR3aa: CAWSAKRGARGTEAFF
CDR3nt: TGTGCCTGGAGTGCAAAACGGGGGGCCAGGGGGACTGAAGCTTTCTTT

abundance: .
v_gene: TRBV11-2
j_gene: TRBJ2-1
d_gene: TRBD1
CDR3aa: CATKRGPYNEQFF
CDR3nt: TGTGCCACCAAGAGGGGGCCCTACAATGAGCAGTTCTTC

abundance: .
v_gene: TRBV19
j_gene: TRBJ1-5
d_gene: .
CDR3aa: CASSILETVNQPQHF
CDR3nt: TGTGCCAGTAGTATATTGGAGACAGTCAATCAGCCCCAGCATTTT

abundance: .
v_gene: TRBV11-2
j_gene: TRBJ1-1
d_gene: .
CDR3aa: CASSTWVVRGTEAFF
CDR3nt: TGTGCCAGCAGCACCTGGGTAGTTAGAGGGACTGAAGCTTTCTTT

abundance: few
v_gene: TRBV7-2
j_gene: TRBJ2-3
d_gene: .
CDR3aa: CASSAGAGADTQYF
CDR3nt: TGTGCCAGCAGTGCCGGCGCGGGTGCGGATACGCAGTATTTT

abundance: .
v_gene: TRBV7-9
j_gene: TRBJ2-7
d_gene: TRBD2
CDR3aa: CASSDSSGTHEQYF
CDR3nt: TGTGCCAGCAGCGATTCTAGCGGCACGCACGAGCAGTACTTC

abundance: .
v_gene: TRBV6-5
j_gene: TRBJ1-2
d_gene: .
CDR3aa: CASSYRWTVIDGYTF
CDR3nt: TGTGCCAGCAGTTATCGGTGGACGGTAATAGATGGCTACACCTTC

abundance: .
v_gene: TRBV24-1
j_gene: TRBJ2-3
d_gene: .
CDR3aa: CATSDTGRSTDTQYF
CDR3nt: TGTGCCACCAGTGATACGGGACGGAGCACAGATACGCAGTATTTT

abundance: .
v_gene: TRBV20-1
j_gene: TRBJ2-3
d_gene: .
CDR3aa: CSARTNTDTQYF
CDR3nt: TGCAGTGCTAGAACAAACACAGATACGCAGTATTTT

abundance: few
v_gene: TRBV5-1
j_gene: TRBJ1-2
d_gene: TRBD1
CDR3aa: CASSPDREANYGYTF
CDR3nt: TGCGCCAGCAGCCCTGACAGGGAAGCTAACTATGGCTACACCTTC

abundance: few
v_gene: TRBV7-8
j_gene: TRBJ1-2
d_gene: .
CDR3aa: CASSAQGRGLMSGYTF
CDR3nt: TGTGCCAGCAGCGCACAGGGACGGGGCTTAATGAGTGGCTACACCTTC

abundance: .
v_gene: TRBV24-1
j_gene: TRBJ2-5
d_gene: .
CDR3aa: CATSPWKTQYF
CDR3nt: TGTGCCACCAGTCCTTGGAAGACCCAGTACTTC

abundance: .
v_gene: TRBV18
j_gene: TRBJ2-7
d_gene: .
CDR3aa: CASSPGGTLNYEQYF
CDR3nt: TGTGCCAGCTCACCTGGGGGGACGCTCAACTACGAGCAGTACTTC

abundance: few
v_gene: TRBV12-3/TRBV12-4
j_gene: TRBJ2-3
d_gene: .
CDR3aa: CASSLTLAAGDTQYF
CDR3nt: TGTGCCAGCAGTCTAACGTTGGCGGCGGGAGATACGCAGTATTTT

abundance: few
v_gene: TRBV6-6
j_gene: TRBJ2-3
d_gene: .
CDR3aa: CASQGITDTQYF
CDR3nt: TGTGCCAGCCAGGGGATCACAGATACGCAGTATTTT

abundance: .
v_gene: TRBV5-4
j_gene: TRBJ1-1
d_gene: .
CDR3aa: CASSKGQRTEAFF
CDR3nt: TGTGCCAGCAGCAAAGGACAGCGGACTGAAGCTTTCTTT

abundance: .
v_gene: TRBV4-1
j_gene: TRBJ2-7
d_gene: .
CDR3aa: CASSRADGSYEQYF
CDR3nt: TGCGCCAGCAGCCGGGCGGACGGCTCCTACGAGCAGTACTTC

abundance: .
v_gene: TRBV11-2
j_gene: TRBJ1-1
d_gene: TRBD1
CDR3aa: CASRQGENTEAFF
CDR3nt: TGTGCCAGTAGACAGGGAGAGAACACTGAAGCTTTCTTT